This T cell receptor (beta chain) was found in a study of T cell changes during pregnancy in multiple sclerosis. Worth noting for this clone: The sample holds other DNA sequences that translate to the same CDR3.

V was shortened by 1 base and J by 4 bases, with 6 bases between the two germline ends. The CDR3 spans 12 residues. Per the germline V gene, CDR1 is SGHRS and CDR2 is YFSETQ. Clones were sequenced by immunoSEQ multiplex PCR, and TCRdb holds only the in-frame ones, with some missing. The sample carries about 40,000 clones, about 85% recorded once. The material was CD4+ T cells from peripheral blood mononuclear cells, obtained after pregnancy. V usage is TRBV5-1 and J usage is TRBJ2-7, with D unresolved. The receptor's source is a female donor with multiple sclerosis, enrolled in a pregnancy study. CDR3: CASSLYRYEQYF. DNA for the CDR3: TGCGCCAGCAGCTTGTACCGGTACGAGCAGTACTTC.